The 30 T cell receptor beta chains in this list originate from one sample, sequenced in a study of PD-1 blockade in classical Hodgkin lymphoma. Stated time point: cycle 4 day 1 (C4D1), after around six weeks of nivolumab. Every patient was affected by relapse after autologous stem cell transplantation, while exposure to brentuximab vedotin was not uniform. Assay: immunoSEQ multiplex PCR; the TCRdb copy retains only in-frame clones and omits some. Of 80,000 to 100,000 clones in the sample, under 95% were seen once. Sequencing used peripheral blood mononuclear cells (PBMCs), obtained before the fourth cycle of nivolumab. The source of these receptors is a human donor with classical Hodgkin lymphoma.

CDR3: CASSGSLGGNEQFF. The CDR3 nucleotides read TGTGCCAGCAGCGGGTCTCTAGGTGGCAATGAGCAGTTCTTC. The chain links TRBV13 to TRBJ2-1; D remains unclear. V lost 5 bases, J lost 6 bases, and 14 bases lay in between. This CDR3 comprises 14 residues. The germline V gene encodes CDR1 PRHDT and CDR2 FYEKMQ (reference sequence).

A single count supports this clone. The gene calls are TRBV4-2 and TRBJ2-7; D possibly corresponds to TRBD1 (6 bases). Trimming took 1 base from V and 2 from J, leaving 9 bases between them. The V gene's germline CDR1 is LGHNA and CDR2 YNFKEQ. This CDR3 spans 14 amino acids. The CDR3 protein is CASSQAGVAYEQYF. CDR3 coding DNA: TGTGCCAGCAGCCAAGCAGGGGTGGCCTACGAGCAGTACTTC.

This clone was recorded once. The gene calls are TRBV7-2 and TRBJ1-5; D is perhaps TRBD1 (5 bases). V was pared by 1 base and J by 4 bases, with 14 bases between. This CDR3 contains 16 residues. CDR1 and CDR2 (germline): SGHTA, FQGNSA. This CDR3 is CASSLVFERGNQPQHF. The CDR3 nucleotides read TGTGCCAGCAGCTTAGTGTTTGAACGGGGGAATCAGCCCCAGCATTTT.

A remark on this clone: Other DNA variants within this sample encode the same CDR3. This chain uses TRBV14 with TRBJ2-7, with D perhaps matching TRBD2 (5 bases). Between the trimmed V and J ends, which lost 3 bases and 4 bases, there was a span of 7 bases. This CDR3 is built from 12 residues. CDR1 and CDR2 from the germline V gene are SGHDN and FVKESK. DNA for the CDR3: TGTGCCAGCAGCCATGGACTGTACGAGCAGTACTTC. Protein: CASSHGLYEQYF.

The chain joins TRBV10-1 to TRBJ2-1; tentatively, D is TRBD2 (5 bases). The CDR3 is 17 amino acids. V gave up 6 bases and J gave up 0 bases, with 18 bases separating them. Germline assignment: CDR1 WNHNN and CDR2 SYGVQD (reference sequence). The CDR3 protein is CASSPMGARFSYNEQFF. CDR3 nucleotides: TGCGCCAGCAGCCCCATGGGAGCCCGGTTCTCCTACAATGAGCAGTTCTTC.

The gene calls are TRBV14 and TRBJ2-2, with D possibly TRBD2 on 6 matching bases. The ends were cut back, 0 bases at V and 2 bases at J, with 13 bases in the middle. CDR3 size: 17 residues. Per germline, CDR1 SGHDN and CDR2 FVKESK. The CDR3 is CASSQDRWGDNTGELFF. DNA of the CDR3: TGTGCCAGCAGCCAAGATCGATGGGGGGATAACACCGGGGAGCTGTTTTTT.

This clone was picked up a small number of times. The rearrangement joins TRBV30 to TRBJ1-1; tentative D call: TRBD1 (6 bases). The CDR3 length is 14 residues. Germline V CDR1 and CDR2: GTSNPN, SVGIG (reference sequence). Trimming took 8 bases from V and 0 from J, leaving 16 bases between them. The CDR3 here is CARQDNSLNTEAFF. In nucleotides, the CDR3 is TGTGCCAGACAGGACAACTCTCTGAACACTGAAGCTTTCTTT.

J is TRBJ1-5 and V is TRBV28; D is unclear. This CDR3 region has 15 residues. The germline gives CDR1 MDHEN, CDR2 SYDVKM. The V end was cut by 5 bases, the J end by 0 bases, with 11 bases between. The DNA for the CDR3 is TGTGCCAGCAGTCCTGTCAGTTTTAGCAATCAGCCCCAGCATTTT. It is translated as CASSPVSFSNQPQHF.

The chain carries TRBV6-1 and TRBJ1-1; a weak D match, TRBD1 (6 bases). The V end was cut by 5 bases, the J end by 5 bases, with 12 bases between. Germline V CDR1 and CDR2: MNHNS, SASEGT. The length of the CDR3 is 13 residues. The CDR3 DNA sequence: TGTGCCAGCAGTCCACAGGGTATTACTGAAGCTTTCTTT. It codes for CASSPQGITEAFF.

V is TRBV7-6 and J is TRBJ1-1; D unclear. Trimming took 3 bases from V and 5 from J, leaving 19 bases between them. Germline-derived CDR1 and CDR2 are SGHVS and FNYEAQ. There are 16 residues in the CDR3. The CDR3 sequence: CASSFPRDLEKTEAFF. CDR3 in DNA: TGTGCCAGCAGCTTCCCGAGAGACTTGGAGAAAACTGAAGCTTTCTTT.

The chain employs TRBV5-1 and TRBJ1-4, with 8 bases matching TRBD1. Germline CDR1 is SGHRS and CDR2 is YFSETQ. This CDR3 has 15 amino acids. J lost 4 bases, V lost 0 bases, and 2 bases had no gene match. The CDR3 spells CASSLGGTGNEKLFF. The CDR3 DNA reads as TGCGCCAGCAGCTTGGGGGGGACAGGTAATGAAAAACTGTTTTTT.

The CDR3 DNA reads as TGCGCCAGCAAATTGTTGACACAGGGTGTAGGAGAGACCCAGTACTTC. It codes for CASKLLTQGVGETQYF. This chain joins TRBV5-1 and TRBJ2-5; a possible D gene is TRBD1 (6 bases). V was pared by 6 bases and J by 4 bases, with 22 bases between. Germline CDR1 reads SGHRS; CDR2 reads YFSETQ. The CDR3 totals 16 residues.

The chain has TRBV19 and TRBJ2-1, with TRBD2 matching over 12 bases. V shed 6 bases and J 9 bases; nucleotides not matched to a gene: 9. This CDR3 comprises 15 residues. Germline V CDR1 and CDR2: LNHDA, SQIVND (reference sequence). The CDR3 here is CASSRLAGDLSEQFF. The CDR3 DNA sequence: TGTGCCAGTAGCAGACTAGCGGGAGATCTCAGTGAGCAGTTCTTC. Combining the CDR3 with reference TRBV19 and TRBJ2-1 gives the whole variable domain DGGITQSPKYLFRKEGQNVTLSCEQNLNHDAMYWYRQDPGQGLRLIYYSQIVNDFQKGDIAEGYSVSREKKESFPLTVTSAQKNPTAFYLCASSRLAGDLSEQFFGPGTRLTVL.

V and J are TRBV5-1 and TRBJ2-2; D unclear. The CDR3 has 13 amino acids. The ends were cut back, 0 bases at V and 7 bases at J, with 7 bases in the middle. Germline V gene data show CDR1 as SGHRS and CDR2 as YFSETQ. In DNA, the CDR3 is TGCGCCAGCAGCTTGGCCCCCCGCGGGGAGCTGTTTTTT. Residues: CASSLAPRGELFF.

The V and J genes are TRBV4-1 and TRBJ2-7, with D perhaps TRBD1 or TRBD2 (6 bases each). V lost 3 bases to trimming and J lost 3 bases, with 18 bases between them. Germline V lookup: CDR1 MGHRA, CDR2 YSYEKL. The CDR3 loop spans 16 amino acids. The CDR3 DNA reads TGCGCCAGCAGCCAGGACGACGGGGGACACGGCTACGAGCAGTACTTC. Protein sequence: CASSQDDGGHGYEQYF.

This chain uses TRBV27 with TRBJ1-2, with D possibly TRBD1 on 6 matching bases. The CDR3 length is 14 residues. The V gene's germline CDR1 is MNHEY and CDR2 SMNVEV (reference sequence). The ends were cut back, 2 bases at V and 4 bases at J, with 11 bases in the middle. CDR3 DNA sequence: TGTGCCAGCAGTTTACAGGGGCCCAGCTATGGCTACACCTTC. Translated, it gives CASSLQGPSYGYTF.

The chain employs TRBV7-9 and TRBJ2-7, with TRBD2 matching over 10 bases. The CDR3 runs to 15 residues. The trim removed 5 bases at V and 2 bases at J, leaving 6 bases unmatched. The V gene's germline CDR1 is SEHNR and CDR2 FQNEAQ (reference sequence). CDR3 DNA sequence: TGTGCCAGCAGCCCACCACTAGCGGGAACCTACGAGCAGTACTTC. Its translation: CASSPPLAGTYEQYF. The whole variable domain, filled in from reference TRBV7-9 and TRBJ2-7, reads DTGVSQNPRHKITKRGQNVTFRCDPISEHNRLYWYRQTLGQGPEFLTYFQNEAQLEKSRLLSDRFSAERPKGSFSTLEIQRTEQGDSAMYLCASSPPLAGTYEQYFGPGTRLTVT.

The chain joins TRBV5-1 to TRBJ2-7; 10 bases map to TRBD2. This CDR3 has 15 amino acids. V was clipped by 4 bases and J by 3 bases; unmatched bases: 7. The germline V gene has CDR1 SGHRS and CDR2 YFSETQ. CDR3 DNA sequence: TGCGCCAGCAGCGCGTTAGGACTAGCGGACTACGAGCAGTACTTC. Protein product: CASSALGLADYEQYF.

V is TRBV9 and J is TRBJ1-1, with D unresolved. This CDR3 has 12 amino acids. Germline CDR1 is SGDLS and CDR2 is YYNGEE. V was clipped by 4 bases and J by 3 bases, with 7 bases between them. CDR3: CASSPQDTEAFF. CDR3 bases: TGTGCCAGCAGCCCCCAGGACACTGAAGCTTTCTTT.

The CDR3 nucleotides are TGCGCCAGCAGCGTTAGCGGGAGGGTCACAGATACGCAGTATTTT. Translating it yields CASSVSGRVTDTQYF. The chain combines TRBV5-1 with TRBJ2-3, with 11 positions matching TRBD2. Germline CDR1 SGHRS, CDR2 YFSETQ. This CDR3 has 15 amino acids. Trimming removed 4 bases from V and 2 bases from J; junction bases left unmatched: 3.

This clone was observed once. V is TRBV11-3 and J is TRBJ1-5; the D gene is possibly TRBD1 (5 bases). Trimming took off 5 bases at V and 3 bases at J, with 11 bases between the two ends. The CDR3 has 14 amino acids. CDR1 and CDR2 from the germline V gene are SGHNT and YENEEA. As DNA, the CDR3 is TGTGCCAGCAGCCACCGACAGCTCAATCAGCCCCAGCATTTT. Amino acids: CASSHRQLNQPQHF.

The chain links TRBV6-6 to TRBJ2-5; D perhaps matches TRBD2 (5 bases). With 0 bases removed from V and 2 bases from J, the gap between germline ends came to 7 bases. The CDR3 loop spans 14 amino acids. Germline lookup yields CDR1 MNHNY and CDR2 SVGAGI (reference sequence). The CDR3 protein is CASSYSRVQETQYF. As DNA, the CDR3 is TGTGCCAGCAGTTACTCGAGGGTACAAGAGACCCAGTACTTC.

The V call is TRBV4-2, the J call TRBJ2-3; 10 bases fit TRBD2. The CDR3 is 16 residues long. With V trimmed by 5 bases and J by 1 base, 6 bases remained unmatched. From germline, CDR1 is LGHNA and CDR2 YNFKEQ. Written as DNA, the CDR3 is TGTGCCAGCAGCTCACCAAGCGGGAGGGGCACAGATACGCAGTATTTT. This gives the protein CASSSPSGRGTDTQYF.

This clone was recorded only once. CDR3 amino acids: CASSPSGTSGRYLYEQYF. CDR3 bases: TGTGCCAGCTCACCTTCCGGGACTAGCGGGAGGTACCTCTACGAGCAGTACTTC. This chain links TRBV18 with TRBJ2-7; 15 nucleotides match TRBD2. The V gene end was trimmed by 3 bases and the J gene end by 3 bases; junction bases not matched to a gene: 9. This CDR3 comprises 18 residues. CDR1 and CDR2 (germline): KGHSH, LQKENI.

V and J are TRBV27 and TRBJ1-2; D unresolved. Per the germline V gene, CDR1 is MNHEY and CDR2 is SMNVEV (reference sequence). This CDR3 is 12 amino acids long. V was trimmed by 6 bases and J by 8 bases, leaving 13 bases between them. This chain's CDR3 is CASRSPVGGYTF. The CDR3 nucleotides are TGTGCCAGCAGGTCCCCCGTGGGGGGCTACACCTTC.

The chain links TRBV30 to TRBJ2-3; 11 bases agree with TRBD2. With V trimmed by 2 bases and J by 3 bases, 7 bases remained unmatched. The CDR3 has 16 residues. Germline V lookup: CDR1 GTSNPN, CDR2 SVGIG (reference sequence). Written as DNA, the CDR3 is TGTGCCTGGAGTAAGACTAGCGGGGTAGGGACAGATACGCAGTATTTT. Translating it yields CAWSKTSGVGTDTQYF.

V and J are TRBV5-1 and TRBJ1-4, with D tentatively TRBD1 (5 bases). This CDR3 spans 14 amino acids. CDR1 SGHRS and CDR2 YFSETQ come from the germline V gene. The V end lost 3 bases, the J end lost 4 bases, and 10 bases lay between the germline ends. CDR3 bases: TGCGCCAGCAGCTGGTCAGGGCATAATGAAAAACTGTTTTTT. Protein product: CASSWSGHNEKLFF.

The rearrangement links TRBV5-6 to TRBJ2-7; 9 bases are a match to TRBD1. The CDR3 loop spans 15 amino acids. With 4 bases clipped from V and 0 bases from J, the junction kept 5 bases outside the gene matches. The V gene's germline CDR1 is SGHDT and CDR2 YYEEEE. CDR3 bases: TGTGCCAGCAGCCCGGACAGGGGAATCTCCTACGAGCAGTACTTC. Its protein product is CASSPDRGISYEQYF.

This chain links TRBV7-3 with TRBJ2-5, with 8 bases aligning to TRBD1. The CDR3 covers 16 residues. Per germline, CDR1 SGHTA and CDR2 FQGTGA. V lost 5 bases, J lost 5 bases, and 13 bases stayed unmatched. CDR3 protein: CASSLRGQGAKETQYF. For the CDR3, the DNA is TGTGCCAGCAGCCTCAGGGGCCAGGGGGCGAAGGAGACCCAGTACTTC. Supplemented by reference TRBV7-3 and TRBJ2-5, the full variable domain reads GAGVSQTPSNKVTEKGKYVELRCDPISGHTALYWYRQSLGQGPEFLIYFQGTGAADDSGLPNDRFFAVRPEGSVSTLKIQRTERGDSAVYLCASSLRGQGAKETQYFGPGTRLLVL.

Only one count was recorded for this clone. The rearrangement links TRBV5-1 to TRBJ2-7, with 7 bases lining up with TRBD2. Germline CDR1 reads SGHRS; CDR2 reads YFSETQ. Trimming removed 4 bases from V and 2 bases from J; junction bases left unmatched: 6. The CDR3 runs to 14 residues. The CDR3 DNA is TGCGCCAGCAGCGCCCAGCGGGACCCCTACGAGCAGTACTTC. Translation gives CASSAQRDPYEQYF.